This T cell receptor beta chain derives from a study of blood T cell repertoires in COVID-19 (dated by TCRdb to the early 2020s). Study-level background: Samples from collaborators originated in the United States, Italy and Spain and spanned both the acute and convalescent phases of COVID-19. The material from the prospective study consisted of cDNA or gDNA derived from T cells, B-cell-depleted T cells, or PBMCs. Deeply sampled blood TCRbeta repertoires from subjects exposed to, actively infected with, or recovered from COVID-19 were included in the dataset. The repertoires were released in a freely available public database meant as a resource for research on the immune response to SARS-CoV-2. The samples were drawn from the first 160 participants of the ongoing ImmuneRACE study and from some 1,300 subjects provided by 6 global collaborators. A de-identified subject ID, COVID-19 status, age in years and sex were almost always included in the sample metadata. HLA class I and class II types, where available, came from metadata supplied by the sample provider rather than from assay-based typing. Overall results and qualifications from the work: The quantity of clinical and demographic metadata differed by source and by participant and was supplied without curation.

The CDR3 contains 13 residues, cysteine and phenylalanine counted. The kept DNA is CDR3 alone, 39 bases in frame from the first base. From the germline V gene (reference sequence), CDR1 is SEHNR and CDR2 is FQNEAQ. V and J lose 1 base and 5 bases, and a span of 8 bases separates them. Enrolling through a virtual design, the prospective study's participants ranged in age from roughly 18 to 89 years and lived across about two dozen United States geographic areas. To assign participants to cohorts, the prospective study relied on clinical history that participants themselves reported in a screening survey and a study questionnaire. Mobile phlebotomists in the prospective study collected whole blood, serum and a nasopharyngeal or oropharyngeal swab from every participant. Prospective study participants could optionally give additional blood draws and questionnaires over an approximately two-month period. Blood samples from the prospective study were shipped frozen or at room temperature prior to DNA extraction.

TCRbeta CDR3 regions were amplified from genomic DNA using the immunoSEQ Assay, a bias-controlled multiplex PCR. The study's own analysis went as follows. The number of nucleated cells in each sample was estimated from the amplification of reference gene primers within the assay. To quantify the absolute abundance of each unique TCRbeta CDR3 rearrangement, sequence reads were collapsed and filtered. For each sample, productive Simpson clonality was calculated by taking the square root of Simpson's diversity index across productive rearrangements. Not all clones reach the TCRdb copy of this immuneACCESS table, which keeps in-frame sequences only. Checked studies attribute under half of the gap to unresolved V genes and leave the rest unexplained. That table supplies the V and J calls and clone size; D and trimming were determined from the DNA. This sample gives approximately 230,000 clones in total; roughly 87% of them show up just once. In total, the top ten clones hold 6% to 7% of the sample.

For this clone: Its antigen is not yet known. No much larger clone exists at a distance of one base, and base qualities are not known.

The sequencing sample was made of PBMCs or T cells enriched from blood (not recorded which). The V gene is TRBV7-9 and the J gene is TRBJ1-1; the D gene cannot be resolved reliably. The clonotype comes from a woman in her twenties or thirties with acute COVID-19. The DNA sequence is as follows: TGTGCCAGCAGCTTAGATGGGGAGACTGAAGCTTTCTTT. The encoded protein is CASSLDGETEAFF.